The text below deals with one T cell receptor beta chain. The target antigen is unknown. The data belong to a study of T cells expressing NK-cell markers. Across the whole study: Seropositivity for HCMV was found in seven of the eight sequenced donors, with one seronegative. Study-wide findings and caveats: The study did not resolve the HCMV specificity of expanded NKG2C+ T cell clones. The dominant NKG2C+ clonotypes represented 1.0-7.0% of CD8+ T cells in six donors.

TCRdb reprocessed the 5' RACE reads, with one entry per CDR3 protein and no DNA. This sample's table has some 450,000 distinct CDR3 sequences. This receptor was taken from a woman aged 18 to 75 in good health. The specimen sequenced was blood T cells: a sorted CD56 or NKG2C T cell subset, CD4+ or CD8+ T cells, or bulk PBMC T cells (not recorded which).

The CDR3: CASSFDPYEQYF. J is TRBJ2-7 and V is TRBV12-3 or TRBV12-4. CDR3 length: 12 amino acids.